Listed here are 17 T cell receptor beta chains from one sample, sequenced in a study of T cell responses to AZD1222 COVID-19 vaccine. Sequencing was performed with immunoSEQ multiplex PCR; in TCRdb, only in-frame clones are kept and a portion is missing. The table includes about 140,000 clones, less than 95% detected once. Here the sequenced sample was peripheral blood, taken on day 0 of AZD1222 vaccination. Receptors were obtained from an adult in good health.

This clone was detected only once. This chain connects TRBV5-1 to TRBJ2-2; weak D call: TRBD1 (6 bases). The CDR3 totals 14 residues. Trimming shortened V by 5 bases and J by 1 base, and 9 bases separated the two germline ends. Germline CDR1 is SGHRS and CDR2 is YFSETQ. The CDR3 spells CASRDRWNTGELFF. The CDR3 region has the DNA TGCGCCAGCAGAGACAGGTGGAACACCGGGGAGCTGTTTTTT.

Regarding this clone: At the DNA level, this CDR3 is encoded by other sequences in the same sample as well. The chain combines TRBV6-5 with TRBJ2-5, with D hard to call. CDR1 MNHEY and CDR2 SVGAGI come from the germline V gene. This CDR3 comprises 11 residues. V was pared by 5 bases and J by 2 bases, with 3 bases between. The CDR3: CASSRQETQYF. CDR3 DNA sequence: TGTGCCAGCAGTAGACAAGAGACCCAGTACTTC.

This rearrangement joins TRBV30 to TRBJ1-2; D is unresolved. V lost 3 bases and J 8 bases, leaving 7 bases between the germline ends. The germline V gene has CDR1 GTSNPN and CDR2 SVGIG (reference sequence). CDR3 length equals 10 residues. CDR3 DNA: TGTGCCTGGAGGACGGTAGGCTACACCTTC. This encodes CAWRTVGYTF.

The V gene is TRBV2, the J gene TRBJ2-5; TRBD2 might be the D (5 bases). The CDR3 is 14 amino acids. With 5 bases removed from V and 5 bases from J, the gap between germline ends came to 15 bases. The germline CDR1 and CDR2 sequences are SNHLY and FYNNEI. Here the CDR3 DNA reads TGTGCCAGCAGTCCGGAGGCTACGGGGGAGACCCAGTACTTC. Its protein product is CASSPEATGETQYF.

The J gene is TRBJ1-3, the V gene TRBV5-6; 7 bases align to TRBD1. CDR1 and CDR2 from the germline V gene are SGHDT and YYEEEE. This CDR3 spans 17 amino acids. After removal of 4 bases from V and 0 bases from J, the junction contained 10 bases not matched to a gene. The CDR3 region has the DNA TGTGCCAGCAGCCTGGGACAGCCGTATTCCTCTGGAAACACCATATATTTT. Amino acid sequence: CASSLGQPYSSGNTIYF.

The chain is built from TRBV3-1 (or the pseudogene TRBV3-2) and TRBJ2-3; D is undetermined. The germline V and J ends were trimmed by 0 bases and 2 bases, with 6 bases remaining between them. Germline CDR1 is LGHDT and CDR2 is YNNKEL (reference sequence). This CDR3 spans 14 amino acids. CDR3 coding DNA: TGTGCCAGCAGCCAAGATTTAGCCACAGATACGCAGTATTTT. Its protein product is CASSQDLATDTQYF.

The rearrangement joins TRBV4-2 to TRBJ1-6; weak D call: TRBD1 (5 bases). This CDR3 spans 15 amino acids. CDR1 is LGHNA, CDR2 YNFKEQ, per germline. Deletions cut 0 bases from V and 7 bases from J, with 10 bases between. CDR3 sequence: CASSQDRAGNSPLHF. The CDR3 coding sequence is TGTGCCAGCAGCCAAGACAGGGCAGGGAATTCACCCCTCCACTTT.

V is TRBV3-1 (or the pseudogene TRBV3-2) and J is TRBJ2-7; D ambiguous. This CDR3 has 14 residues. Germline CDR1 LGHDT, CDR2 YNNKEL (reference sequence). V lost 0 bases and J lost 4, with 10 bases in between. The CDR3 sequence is CASSQDPLSYEQYF. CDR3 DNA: TGTGCCAGCAGCCAAGACCCCCTATCTTACGAGCAGTACTTC.

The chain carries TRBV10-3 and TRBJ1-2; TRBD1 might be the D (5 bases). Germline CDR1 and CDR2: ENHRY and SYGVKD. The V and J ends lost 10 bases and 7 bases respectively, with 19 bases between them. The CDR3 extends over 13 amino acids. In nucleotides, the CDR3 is TGTGCCACCGTGGGGGGGGATCTGCGTGGCTACACCTTC. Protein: CATVGGDLRGYTF.

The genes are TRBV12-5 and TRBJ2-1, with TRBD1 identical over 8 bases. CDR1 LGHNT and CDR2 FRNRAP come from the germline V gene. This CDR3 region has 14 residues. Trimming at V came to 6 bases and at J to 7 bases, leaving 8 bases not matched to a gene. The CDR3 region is CASGKPGQGNEQFF. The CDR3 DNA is TGTGCTAGTGGGAAACCCGGACAGGGTAATGAGCAGTTCTTC.

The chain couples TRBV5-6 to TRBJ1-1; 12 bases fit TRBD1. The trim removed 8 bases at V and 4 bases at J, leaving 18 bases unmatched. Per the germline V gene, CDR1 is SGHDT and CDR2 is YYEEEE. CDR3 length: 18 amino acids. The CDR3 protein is CARKEAPGTGGFFTEAFF. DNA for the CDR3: TGTGCCAGGAAGGAAGCCCCCGGGACAGGGGGCTTTTTCACTGAAGCTTTCTTT.

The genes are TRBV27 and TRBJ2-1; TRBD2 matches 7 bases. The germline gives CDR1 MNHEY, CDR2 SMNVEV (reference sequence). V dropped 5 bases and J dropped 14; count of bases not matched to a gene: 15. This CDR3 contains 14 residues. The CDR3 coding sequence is TGTGCCAGCAGTATGGGAGGGTCCTTCCCGTTGGAGTTCTTC. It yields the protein CASSMGGSFPLEFF.

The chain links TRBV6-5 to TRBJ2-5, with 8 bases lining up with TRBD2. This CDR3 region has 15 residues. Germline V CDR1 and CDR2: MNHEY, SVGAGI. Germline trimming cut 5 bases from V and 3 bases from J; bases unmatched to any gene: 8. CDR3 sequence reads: CASSSTSGGKETQYF. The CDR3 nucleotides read TGTGCCAGCAGTAGTACTAGCGGCGGGAAAGAGACCCAGTACTTC.

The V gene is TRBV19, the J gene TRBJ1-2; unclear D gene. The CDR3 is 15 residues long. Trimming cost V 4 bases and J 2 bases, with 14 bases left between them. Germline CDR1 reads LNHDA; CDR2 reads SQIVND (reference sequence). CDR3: CASSNIGGFNYGYTF. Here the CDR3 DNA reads TGTGCCAGTAGTAATATTGGAGGCTTCAACTATGGCTACACCTTC.

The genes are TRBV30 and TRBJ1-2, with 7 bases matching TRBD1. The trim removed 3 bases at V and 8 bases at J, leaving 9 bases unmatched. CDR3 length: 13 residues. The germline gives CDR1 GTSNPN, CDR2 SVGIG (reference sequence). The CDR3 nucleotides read TGTGCCTGGAGAATAAAGGGGGCGCACGGCTACACCTTC. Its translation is CAWRIKGAHGYTF.

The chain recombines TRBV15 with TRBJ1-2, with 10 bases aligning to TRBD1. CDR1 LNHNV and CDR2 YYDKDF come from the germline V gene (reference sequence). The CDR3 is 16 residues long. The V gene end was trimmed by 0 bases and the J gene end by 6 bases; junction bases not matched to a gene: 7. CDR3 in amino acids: CATSRDGGTGEDGYTF. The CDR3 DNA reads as TGTGCCACCAGCAGAGATGGGGGGACAGGGGAGGATGGCTACACCTTC. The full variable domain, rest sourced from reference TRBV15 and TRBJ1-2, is DAMVIQNPRYQVTQFGKPVTLSCSQTLNHNVMYWYQQKSSQAPKLLFHYYDKDFNNEADTPDNFQSRRPNTSFCFLDIRSPGLGDTAMYLCATSRDGGTGEDGYTFGSGTRLTVV.

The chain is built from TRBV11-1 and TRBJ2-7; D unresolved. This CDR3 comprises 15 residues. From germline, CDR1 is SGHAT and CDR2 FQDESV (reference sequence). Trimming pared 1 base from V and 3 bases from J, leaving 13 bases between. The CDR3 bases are TGTGCCAGCAGCTTAGGGGGTGCAGGAAACTACGAGCAGTACTTC. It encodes CASSLGGAGNYEQYF.